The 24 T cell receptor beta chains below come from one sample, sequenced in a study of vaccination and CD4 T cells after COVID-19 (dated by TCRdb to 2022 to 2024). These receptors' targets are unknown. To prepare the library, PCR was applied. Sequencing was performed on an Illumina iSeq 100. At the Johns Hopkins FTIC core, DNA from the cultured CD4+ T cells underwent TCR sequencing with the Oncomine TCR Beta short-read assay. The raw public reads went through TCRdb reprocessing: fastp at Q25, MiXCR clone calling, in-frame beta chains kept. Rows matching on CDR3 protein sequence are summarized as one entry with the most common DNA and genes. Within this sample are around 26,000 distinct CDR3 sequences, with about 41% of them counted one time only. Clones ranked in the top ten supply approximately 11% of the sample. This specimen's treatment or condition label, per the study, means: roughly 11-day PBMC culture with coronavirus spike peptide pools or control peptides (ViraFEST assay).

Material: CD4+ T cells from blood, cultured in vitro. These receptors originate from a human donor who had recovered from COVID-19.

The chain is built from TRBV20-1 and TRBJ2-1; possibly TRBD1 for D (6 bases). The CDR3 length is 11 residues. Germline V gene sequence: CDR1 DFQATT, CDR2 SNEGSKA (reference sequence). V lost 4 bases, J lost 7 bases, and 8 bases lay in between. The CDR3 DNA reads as TGCAGTGCTAACAGGGAAAATGAGCAGTTCTTC. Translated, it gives CSANRENEQFF.

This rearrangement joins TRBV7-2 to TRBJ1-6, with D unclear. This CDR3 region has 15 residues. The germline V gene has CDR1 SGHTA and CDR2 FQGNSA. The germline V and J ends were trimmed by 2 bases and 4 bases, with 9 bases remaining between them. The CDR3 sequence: CASSLQTVYNSPLHF. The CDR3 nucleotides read TGTGCCAGCAGCTTACAGACGGTTTATAATTCACCCCTCCACTTT.

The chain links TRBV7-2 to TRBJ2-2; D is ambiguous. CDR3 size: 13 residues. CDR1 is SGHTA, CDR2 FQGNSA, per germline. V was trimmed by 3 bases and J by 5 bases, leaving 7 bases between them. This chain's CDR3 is CASSFSLTGELFF. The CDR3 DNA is TGTGCCAGCAGCTTCAGTCTGACCGGGGAGCTGTTTTTT.

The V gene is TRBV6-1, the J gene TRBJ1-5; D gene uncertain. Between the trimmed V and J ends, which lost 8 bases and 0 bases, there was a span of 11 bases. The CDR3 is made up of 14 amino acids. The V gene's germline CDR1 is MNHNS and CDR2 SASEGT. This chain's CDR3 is CASCMFYSNQPQHF. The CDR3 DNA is TGTGCCAGCTGTATGTTCTATAGCAATCAGCCCCAGCATTTT.

This CDR3 reads CATSDSGVGYTF. In DNA form, the CDR3 reads TGTGCCACCAGTGATTCCGGGGTTGGCTACACCTTC. The chain combines TRBV24-1 with TRBJ1-2; D remains ambiguous. The V and J ends lost 2 bases and 7 bases respectively, with 7 bases between them. The germline V gene has CDR1 KGHDR and CDR2 SFDVKD. This CDR3 spans 12 amino acids.

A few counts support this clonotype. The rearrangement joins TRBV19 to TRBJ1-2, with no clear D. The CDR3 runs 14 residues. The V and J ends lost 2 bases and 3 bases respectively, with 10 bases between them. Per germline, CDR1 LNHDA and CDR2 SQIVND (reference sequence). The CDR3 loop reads CASSIIRQDYGYTF. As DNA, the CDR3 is TGTGCCAGTAGTATAATACGTCAGGACTATGGCTACACCTTC.

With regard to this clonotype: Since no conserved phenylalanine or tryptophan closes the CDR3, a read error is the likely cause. CDR3 amino acids: CATSDWAGGIEGYTL. CDR3 bases: TGTGCCACCAGTGATTGGGCAGGGGGTATTGAGGGCTACACCCTC. This chain uses TRBV24-1 with TRBJ1-2, with 7 bases fitting TRBD1. V was clipped by 2 bases and J by 8 bases; unmatched bases: 10. Germline assignment: CDR1 KGHDR and CDR2 SFDVKD. This CDR3 comprises 15 residues.

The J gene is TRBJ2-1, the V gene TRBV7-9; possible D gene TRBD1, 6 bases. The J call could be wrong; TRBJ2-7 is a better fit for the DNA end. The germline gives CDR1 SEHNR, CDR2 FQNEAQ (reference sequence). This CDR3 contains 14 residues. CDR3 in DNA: TGTGCCAGCAGTCAAGACAGGAACACCTACGAGCAGTACTTC. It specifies CASSQDRNTYEQYF.

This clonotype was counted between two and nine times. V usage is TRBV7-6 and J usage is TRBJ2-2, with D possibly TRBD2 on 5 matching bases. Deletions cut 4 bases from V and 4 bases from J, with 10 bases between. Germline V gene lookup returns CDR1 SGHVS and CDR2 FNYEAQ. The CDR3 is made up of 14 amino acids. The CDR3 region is CASSSDWGTGELFF. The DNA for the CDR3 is TGTGCCAGCAGCTCGGACTGGGGCACCGGGGAGCTGTTTTTT.

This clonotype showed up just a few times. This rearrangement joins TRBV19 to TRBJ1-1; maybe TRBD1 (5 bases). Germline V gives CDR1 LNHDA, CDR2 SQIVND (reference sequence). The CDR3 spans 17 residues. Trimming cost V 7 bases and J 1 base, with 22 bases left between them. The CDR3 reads CASTPIGGGRTNTEAFF. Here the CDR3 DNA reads TGTGCCAGTACTCCTATAGGCGGGGGTCGCACGAACACTGAAGCTTTCTTT.

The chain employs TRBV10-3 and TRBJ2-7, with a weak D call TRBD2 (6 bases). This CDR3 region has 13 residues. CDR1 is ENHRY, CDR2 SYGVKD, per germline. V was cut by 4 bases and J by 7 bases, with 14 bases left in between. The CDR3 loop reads CAISGGVVGEQYF. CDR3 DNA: TGTGCCATCAGTGGGGGGGTAGTTGGGGAGCAGTACTTC.

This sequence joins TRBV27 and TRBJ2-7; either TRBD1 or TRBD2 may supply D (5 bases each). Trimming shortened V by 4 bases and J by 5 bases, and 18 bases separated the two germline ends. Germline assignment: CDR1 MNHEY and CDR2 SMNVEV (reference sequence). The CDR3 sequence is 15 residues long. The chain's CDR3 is CASSSGGGLTHEQYF. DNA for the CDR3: TGTGCCAGCAGTTCTGGTGGGGGTCTAACCCACGAGCAGTACTTC.

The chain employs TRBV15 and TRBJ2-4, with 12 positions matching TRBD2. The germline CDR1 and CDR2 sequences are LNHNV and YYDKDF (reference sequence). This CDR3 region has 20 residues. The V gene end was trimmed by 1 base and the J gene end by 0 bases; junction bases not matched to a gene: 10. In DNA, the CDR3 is TGTGCCACCAGCAGAGTCGGGCTAGCGGGAGGGACCCTAGCCAAAAACATTCAGTACTTC. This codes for CATSRVGLAGGTLAKNIQYF.

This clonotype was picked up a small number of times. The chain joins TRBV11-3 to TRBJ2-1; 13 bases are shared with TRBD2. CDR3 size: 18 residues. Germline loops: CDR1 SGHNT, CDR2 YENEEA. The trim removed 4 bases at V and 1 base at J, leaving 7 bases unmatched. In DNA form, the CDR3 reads TGTGCCAGCAGCTACGGACTAGCGGGAGCACGGTCCTACAATGAGCAGTTCTTC. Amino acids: CASSYGLAGARSYNEQFF.

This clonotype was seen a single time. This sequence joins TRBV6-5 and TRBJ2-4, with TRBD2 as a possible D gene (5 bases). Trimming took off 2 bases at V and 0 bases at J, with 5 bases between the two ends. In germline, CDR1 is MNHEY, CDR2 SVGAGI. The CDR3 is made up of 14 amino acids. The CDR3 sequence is CASSYEGAKNIQYF. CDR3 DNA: TGTGCCAGCAGTTACGAGGGAGCCAAAAACATTCAGTACTTC.

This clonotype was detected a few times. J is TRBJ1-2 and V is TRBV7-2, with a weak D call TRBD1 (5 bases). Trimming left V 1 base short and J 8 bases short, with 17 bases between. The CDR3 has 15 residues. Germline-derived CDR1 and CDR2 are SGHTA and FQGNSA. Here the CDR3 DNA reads TGTGCCAGCAGCTTAGGAGACAGACCTCTAAGCGGCTACACCTTC. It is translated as CASSLGDRPLSGYTF. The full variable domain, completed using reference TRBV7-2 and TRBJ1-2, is GAGVSQSPSNKVTEKGKDVELRCDPISGHTALYWYRQSLGQGLEFLIYFQGNSAPDKSGLPSDRFSAERTGGSVSTLTIQRTQQEDSAVYLCASSLGDRPLSGYTFGSGTRLTVV.

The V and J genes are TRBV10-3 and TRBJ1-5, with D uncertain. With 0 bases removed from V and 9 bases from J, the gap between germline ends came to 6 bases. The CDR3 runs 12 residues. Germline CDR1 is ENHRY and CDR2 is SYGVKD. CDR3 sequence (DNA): TGTGCCATCAGTGAGTCACGTTCGCCCCAGCATTTT. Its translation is CAISESRSPQHF.

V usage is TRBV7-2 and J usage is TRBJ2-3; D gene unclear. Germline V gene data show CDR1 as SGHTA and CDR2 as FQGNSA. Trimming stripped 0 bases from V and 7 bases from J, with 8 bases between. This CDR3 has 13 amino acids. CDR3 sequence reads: CASSLAGRNTQYF. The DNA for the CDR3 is TGTGCCAGCAGCTTAGCGGGAAGAAATACGCAGTATTTT.

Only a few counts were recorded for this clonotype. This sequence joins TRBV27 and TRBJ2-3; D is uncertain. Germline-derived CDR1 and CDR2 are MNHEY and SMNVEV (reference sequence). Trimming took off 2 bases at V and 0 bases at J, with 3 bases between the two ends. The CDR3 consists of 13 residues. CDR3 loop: CASSLGSTDTQYF. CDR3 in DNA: TGTGCCAGCAGTTTAGGGAGCACAGATACGCAGTATTTT.

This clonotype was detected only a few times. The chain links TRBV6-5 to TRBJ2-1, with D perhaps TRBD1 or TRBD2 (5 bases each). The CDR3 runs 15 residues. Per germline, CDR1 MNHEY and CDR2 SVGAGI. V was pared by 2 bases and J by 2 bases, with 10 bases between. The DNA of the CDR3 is TGTGCCAGCAGTTACCCCGGGACCGCCTACAATGAGCAGTTCTTC. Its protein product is CASSYPGTAYNEQFF.

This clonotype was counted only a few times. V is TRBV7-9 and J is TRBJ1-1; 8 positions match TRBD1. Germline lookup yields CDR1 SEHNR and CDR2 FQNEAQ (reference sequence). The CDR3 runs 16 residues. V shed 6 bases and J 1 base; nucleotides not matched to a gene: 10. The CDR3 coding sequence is TGTGCCAGCAGACCGACTCAGGGGGCCTCGAACACTGAAGCTTTCTTT. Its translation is CASRPTQGASNTEAFF.

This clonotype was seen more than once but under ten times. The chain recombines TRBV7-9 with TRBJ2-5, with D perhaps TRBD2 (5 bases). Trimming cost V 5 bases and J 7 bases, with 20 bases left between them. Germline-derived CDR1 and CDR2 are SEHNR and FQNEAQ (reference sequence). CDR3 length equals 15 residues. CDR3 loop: CASSPPGRLAGTQYF. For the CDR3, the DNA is TGTGCCAGCAGCCCGCCAGGTCGGCTGGCGGGGACCCAGTACTTC. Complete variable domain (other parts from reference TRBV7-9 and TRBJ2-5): DTGVSQNPRHKITKRGQNVTFRCDPISEHNRLYWYRQTLGQGPEFLTYFQNEAQLEKSRLLSDRFSAERPKGSFSTLEIQRTEQGDSAMYLCASSPPGRLAGTQYFGPGTRLLVL.

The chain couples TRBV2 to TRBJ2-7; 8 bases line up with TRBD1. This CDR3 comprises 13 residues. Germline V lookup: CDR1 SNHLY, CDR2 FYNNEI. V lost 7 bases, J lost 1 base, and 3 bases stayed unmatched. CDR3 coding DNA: TGTGCCAGCATTTGGACAGGGTCCTACGAGCAGTACTTC. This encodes CASIWTGSYEQYF. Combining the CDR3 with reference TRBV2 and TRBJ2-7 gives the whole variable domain EPEVTQTPSHQVTQMGQEVILRCVPISNHLYFYWYRQILGQKVEFLVSFYNNEISEKSEIFDDQFSVERPDGSNFTLKIRSTKLEDSAMYFCASIWTGSYEQYFGPGTRLTVT.

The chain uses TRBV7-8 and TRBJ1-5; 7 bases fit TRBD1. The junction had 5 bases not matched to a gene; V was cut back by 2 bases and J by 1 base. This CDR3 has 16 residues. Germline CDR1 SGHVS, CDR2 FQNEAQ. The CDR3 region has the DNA TGTGCCAGCAGCTTATTGAGACAGGGAAGCAATCAGCCCCAGCATTTT. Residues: CASSLLRQGSNQPQHF.